Listed below are T cell receptor beta chains from one sample, sequenced in a study of blood T cell repertoires in COVID-19. The method was immunoSEQ multiplex PCR; TCRdb's version includes in-frame clones alone and lacks a portion of them. The repertoire consists of a few hundred thousand clones, with around 89% occurring once and the leading ten covering roughly 0.99%. The sample comprised PBMCs or T cells enriched from blood (not recorded which). These receptors originate from a man between 18 and 35 years old who had recovered from COVID-19. CDR3s include the opening cysteine and the closing phenylalanine or tryptophan. A D gene is named only where the DNA matches it firmly. The size of a clone is reported for some rows only, either as once, few or many, or as a class for expanded clones.

len	v_gene	abundance	d_gene	j_gene	CDR3aa	CDR3nt
15	TRBV5-1	few	.	TRBJ2-7	CASSWGPRGDYEQYF	TGCGCCAGCAGCTGGGGGCCCCGGGGGGACTACGAGCAGTACTTC
14	TRBV2	.	TRBD1	TRBJ1-6	CASIGQGSRSPLHF	TGTGCCAGCATCGGACAGGGATCACGGTCACCCCTCCACTTT
14	TRBV10-1	.	TRBD1	TRBJ2-1	CASSEFRTGDEQFF	TGCGCCAGCAGTGAGTTCCGCACAGGGGATGAGCAGTTCTTC
14	TRBV9	.	TRBD1	TRBJ1-6	CASSVDRGGSPLHF	TGTGCCAGCAGCGTAGACAGGGGGGGTTCACCCCTCCACTTT
13	TRBV27	.	TRBD1	TRBJ2-7	CASSDRVNDEQYF	TGTGCCAGCAGTGACAGGGTAAACGACGAGCAGTACTTC
15	TRBV5-6	once	TRBD1	TRBJ1-5	CASSYRDRGNQPQHF	TGTGCCAGCAGCTACCGGGACAGGGGTAATCAGCCCCAGCATTTT
13	TRBV6-5	.	TRBD2	TRBJ2-7	CASEAGGGREQYF	TGTGCCAGCGAGGCGGGAGGAGGTCGGGAGCAGTACTTC
16	TRBV6-5	.	.	TRBJ1-6	CASSSLDAGARSPLHF	TGTGCCAGCAGTTCTCTTGATGCAGGGGCCAGGTCACCCCTCCACTTT
14	TRBV10-3	.	TRBD2	TRBJ2-5	CAISDGGGQETQYF	TGTGCCATCAGTGATGGCGGGGGCCAAGAGACCCAGTACTTC
14	TRBV2	once	.	TRBJ1-5	CASSEDSGNQPQHF	TGTGCCAGCAGTGAGGACAGTGGCAATCAGCCCCAGCATTTT
12	TRBV19	.	.	TRBJ1-6	CASSNRNSPLHF	TGTGCCAGTAGTAACAGAAATTCACCCCTCCACTTT
12	TRBV28	.	.	TRBJ2-7	CAMSRGTREQYF	TGTGCCATGTCTCGGGGGACCCGCGAGCAGTACTTC
17	TRBV7-8	.	.	TRBJ1-5	CASSFQQGRYSNQPQHF	TGTGCCAGCAGCTTCCAGCAGGGCCGCTATAGCAATCAGCCCCAGCATTTT
15	TRBV7-9	.	TRBD1	TRBJ1-3	CASSRTGGSGNTIYF	TGTGCCAGCAGCCGAACAGGGGGTTCTGGAAACACCATATATTTT
19	TRBV7-2	.	TRBD2	TRBJ2-5	CASRPTSGGYRFGPETQYF	TGTGCCAGCAGACCGACTAGCGGGGGGTATCGATTCGGTCCTGAGACCCAGTACTTC
16	TRBV12-2	.	.	TRBJ2-5	CASRLEVREVGETQYF	TGTGCAAGTCGCTTAGAAGTGCGGGAGGTTGGGGAGACCCAGTACTTC
16	TRBV4-2	.	TRBD2	TRBJ2-1	CASSQDRLATRNEQFF	TGTGCCAGCAGCCAAGATCGACTAGCGACGAGAAATGAGCAGTTCTTC
11	TRBV6-5	.	.	TRBJ2-7	CASSYYSEQYF	TGTGCCAGCAGTTATTACTCCGAGCAGTACTTC
15	TRBV6-2/TRBV6-3	.	.	TRBJ1-5	CASSYSKEGNQPQHF	TGTGCCAGCAGTTACTCTAAGGAGGGCAATCAGCCCCAGCATTTT
13	TRBV10-3	.	TRBD1	TRBJ2-7	CAISGTGQGEQYF	TGTGCCATCAGCGGGACAGGGCAGGGCGAGCAGTACTTC
12	TRBV28	.	TRBD1	TRBJ2-1	CASSTPTGGPFF	TGTGCCAGCAGTACCCCGACAGGGGGCCCGTTCTTC
14	TRBV5-8	.	.	TRBJ1-1	CASNWQGRNTEAFF	TGTGCCAGCAATTGGCAGGGGCGGAACACTGAAGCTTTCTTT
15	TRBV7-9	.	TRBD2	TRBJ2-1	CASSLLAGALNEQFF	TGTGCCAGCAGCCTACTAGCGGGAGCCTTGAATGAGCAGTTCTTC
14	TRBV6-1	.	TRBD1	TRBJ2-3	CASSEWDRSDTQYF	TGTGCCAGCAGTGAATGGGACAGATCAGATACGCAGTATTTT
18	TRBV25-1	.	.	TRBJ2-3	CASSDLSSLARYTDTQYF	TGTGCCAGCAGTGATCTAAGTTCTCTAGCTCGATACACAGATACGCAGTATTTT
14	TRBV4-2	.	.	TRBJ1-4	CASSQSTVGEKLFF	TGTGCCAGCAGCCAGTCGACAGTAGGGGAAAAACTGTTTTTT
14	TRBV6-5	.	.	TRBJ2-2	CASSPTPNTGELFF	TGTGCCAGCAGTCCAACACCTAACACCGGGGAGCTGTTTTTT
17	TRBV5-6	once	TRBD2	TRBJ2-6	CASSWAPTSGGANVLTF	TGTGCCAGCAGCTGGGCCCCAACTAGCGGCGGGGCCAACGTCCTGACTTTC
19	TRBV4-1	.	.	TRBJ1-3	CASSQPGVRALPTGNTIYF	TGCGCCAGCAGCCAACCGGGAGTACGAGCCCTTCCAACTGGAAACACCATATATTTT
19	TRBV7-2	.	.	TRBJ1-2	CASSLQSGRSTQANYGYTF	TGTGCCAGCAGCTTGCAATCTGGTCGGTCCACTCAAGCTAACTATGGCTACACCTTC
18	TRBV7-9	.	TRBD2	TRBJ2-1	CASSSGLAGRRSNNEQFF	TGTGCCAGCAGCTCGGGACTAGCGGGGAGGAGATCGAACAATGAGCAGTTCTTC
13	TRBV2	.	.	TRBJ1-1	CASSEGDNEGAFF	TGTGCCAGCAGTGAAGGGGACAACGAGGGAGCTTTCTTT
16	TRBV25-1	.	TRBD2	TRBJ2-1	CASSPAGTSGSNEQFF	TGTGCCAGCAGTCCTGCCGGGACTAGCGGGAGCAATGAGCAGTTCTTC
12	TRBV28	once	.	TRBJ1-1	CASSFNRRGAFF	TGTGCCAGCAGTTTCAATAGGCGGGGGGCTTTCTTT
14	TRBV7-9	.	.	TRBJ1-2	CASSLGLANYGYTF	TGTGCCAGCAGCTTAGGTCTAGCTAACTATGGCTACACCTTC
15	TRBV7-2	few	.	TRBJ2-3	CASSELDARTDTQYF	TGTGCCAGCAGCGAACTAGACGCGAGGACAGATACGCAGTATTTT
14	TRBV5-1	.	.	TRBJ2-2	CASRLEANTGELFF	TGCGCCAGCAGATTAGAAGCGAACACCGGGGAGCTGTTTTTT
17	TRBV5-8	.	TRBD2	TRBJ2-2	CASSFRREGTNTGELFF	TGTGCCAGCAGCTTTCGGCGGGAGGGTACGAACACCGGGGAGCTGTTTTTT
15	TRBV24-1	.	.	TRBJ2-1	CAASEGRGGSNEQFF	TGTGCCGCCAGTGAGGGTAGGGGGGGTTCCAATGAGCAGTTCTTC
13	TRBV7-2	.	.	TRBJ2-5	CASSPYFRETQYF	TGTGCCAGCAGCCCCTACTTCCGAGAGACCCAGTACTTC
17	TRBV2	.	.	TRBJ1-2	CASSEFPEIGADNGYTF	TGTGCCAGCAGTGAATTTCCGGAAATTGGAGCGGATAACGGCTACACCTTC
11	TRBV5-1	.	.	TRBJ2-1	CASSWRNEQFF	TGCGCCAGCAGCTGGAGAAATGAGCAGTTCTTC
14	TRBV9	.	.	TRBJ1-5	CASSQGLAGDTQHF	TGTGCCAGCAGCCAGGGACTAGCGGGGGATACGCAGCATTTT
16	TRBV10-3	.	TRBD1	TRBJ2-1	CAISPLPGGEVHEQFF	TGTGCCATCAGCCCTTTACCAGGGGGCGAAGTCCATGAGCAGTTCTTC
13	TRBV29-1	.	TRBD1	TRBJ1-1	CSVEGQGGTEAFF	TGCAGCGTTGAAGGACAGGGTGGCACTGAAGCTTTCTTT
13	TRBV27	.	.	TRBJ2-2	CASSYSTDGELFF	TGTGCCAGCAGTTACTCGACAGACGGGGAGCTGTTTTTT
15	TRBV6-5	.	.	TRBJ2-7	CASSYSMDTAYEQYF	TGTGCCAGCAGTTACTCGATGGACACTGCCTACGAGCAGTACTTC
15	TRBV6-5	.	.	TRBJ1-5	CASRQGGSGGQPQHF	TGTGCCAGCAGACAGGGAGGGAGCGGGGGTCAGCCCCAGCATTTT
16	TRBV12-5	.	TRBD2	TRBJ2-2	CASAWGLAGGRGELFF	TGTGCTAGTGCCTGGGGACTAGCGGGAGGGAGAGGGGAGCTGTTTTTT